Shown below are 28 T cell receptor beta chains from a single sample sequenced in a study of blood T cell repertoires in COVID-19. TCRdb's copy holds only in-frame clones and misses some; the assay was immunoSEQ multiplex PCR. Here the sample spans approximately 240,000 clones, around four fifths being singletons. Specimen: peripheral blood. These receptors all stem from a woman aged 60-75 years with active or convalescent COVID-19.

This chain connects TRBV6-5 to TRBJ2-7; D is unresolved. Trimming cost V 5 bases and J 1 base, with 12 bases left between them. This CDR3 is built from 14 residues. Germline loops: CDR1 MNHEY, CDR2 SVGAGI. CDR3 amino acids: CASSIAVHSYEQYF. The DNA of the CDR3 is TGTGCCAGCAGTATTGCGGTCCATTCCTACGAGCAGTACTTC.

V usage is TRBV6-5 and J usage is TRBJ1-2, with 9 bases fitting TRBD1. Trimming cost V 4 bases and J 4 bases; bases outside gene matches: 7. The CDR3 sequence is 15 residues long. The germline CDR1 and CDR2 sequences are MNHEY and SVGAGI. The CDR3 region has the DNA TGTGCCAGCAGTTTTTCCGGGACAGGGTTCTATGGCTACACCTTC. The encoded protein is CASSFSGTGFYGYTF.

On this clone itself: One end of the junction varies from germline; a read error may be responsible. The chain employs TRBV7-7 and TRBJ2-2, with TRBD2 matching over 9 bases. Germline lookup yields CDR1 SSHAT and CDR2 FNYEAQ (reference sequence). The CDR3 is 15 residues long. The CDR3 region is CASSQIAGEGGELFF. The CDR3 DNA sequence: TGTGCTAGCAGCCAAATAGCGGGGGAAGGCGGGGAGCTGTTTTTT.

This sequence joins TRBV6-1 and TRBJ2-3; 11 nucleotides line up with TRBD2. V shed 4 bases, J shed 2 bases, and the junction held 5 bases outside the gene matches. This CDR3 has 16 amino acids. Looked up from germline, CDR1 is MNHNS and CDR2 is SASEGT. Here the CDR3 reads CASSGLAGGYTDTQYF. The DNA of the CDR3 is TGTGCCAGCAGTGGGCTAGCGGGGGGATACACAGATACGCAGTATTTT.

J is TRBJ2-6 and V is TRBV5-1, with D perhaps TRBD1 (5 bases). This CDR3 has 15 amino acids. V lost 4 bases and J 4 bases, leaving 12 bases between the germline ends. In germline, CDR1 is SGHRS, CDR2 YFSETQ. CDR3 region: CASSISGSGANVLTF. CDR3 nucleotide sequence: TGCGCCAGCAGCATCTCAGGGTCCGGGGCCAACGTCCTGACTTTC.

This clone was counted once. The chain has TRBV6-1 and TRBJ1-1; D might be TRBD1 (5 bases). This CDR3 comprises 16 residues. The V gene's germline CDR1 is MNHNS and CDR2 SASEGT. The V end lost 0 bases, the J end lost 0 bases, and 11 bases lay between the germline ends. CDR3 nucleotide sequence: TGTGCCAGCAGTGAAGCGCTTATCAGGGTGAACACTGAAGCTTTCTTT. Its translation is CASSEALIRVNTEAFF.

In DNA, the CDR3 is TGCAGCGCAGCTCGGGACAGGGGACGAAACACAGATACGCAGTATTTT. This gives the protein CSAARDRGRNTDTQYF. The chain employs TRBV29-1 and TRBJ2-3, with 10 bases lining up with TRBD1. CDR3 length equals 16 residues. The germline CDR1 and CDR2 sequences are SQVTM and ANQGSEA. The J segment lost 2 bases and the V segment lost 7 bases, leaving 12 bases of the junction unmatched.

The chain is built from TRBV20-1 and TRBJ2-7; 7 nucleotides match TRBD1. Per the germline V gene, CDR1 is DFQATT and CDR2 is SNEGSKA (reference sequence). The junction had 6 bases not matched to a gene; V was cut back by 3 bases and J by 1 base. This CDR3 comprises 14 residues. The chain's CDR3 is CSASRDSRSYEQYF. DNA of the CDR3: TGCAGTGCTAGTAGGGACAGCAGGTCCTACGAGCAGTACTTC.

The chain has TRBV2 and TRBJ2-1; 10 positions match TRBD2. V lost 6 bases to trimming and J lost 4 bases; unmatched junction nucleotides: 6. The CDR3 has 15 amino acids. Germline V gene sequence: CDR1 SNHLY, CDR2 FYNNEI. The CDR3 region is CASRSERGGYNEQFF. The DNA for the CDR3 is TGTGCCAGCAGATCCGAGCGGGGGGGGTACAATGAGCAGTTCTTC. The whole variable domain, remainder taken from reference TRBV2 and TRBJ2-1, is EPEVTQTPSHQVTQMGQEVILRCVPISNHLYFYWYRQILGQKVEFLVSFYNNEISEKSEIFDDQFSVERPDGSNFTLKIRSTKLEDSAMYFCASRSERGGYNEQFFGPGTRLTVL.

The chain carries TRBV6-6 and TRBJ2-1; no reliable D call. The CDR3 consists of 16 residues. V gave up 6 bases and J gave up 0 bases, with 15 bases separating them. Germline loops: CDR1 MNHNY, CDR2 SVGAGI (reference sequence). Written as DNA, the CDR3 is TGTGCCAGCAGCCAACTATCCCTTCGCTCCTACAATGAGCAGTTCTTC. Translation: CASSQLSLRSYNEQFF.

J is TRBJ2-3 and V is TRBV3-1 (or the pseudogene TRBV3-2), with D uncertain. CDR3 length: 13 residues. Germline V lookup: CDR1 LGHDT, CDR2 YNNKEL (reference sequence). The V and J ends lost 1 base and 0 bases respectively, with 2 bases between them. The CDR3 loop is CASSQASTDTQYF. The CDR3 DNA reads TGTGCCAGCAGCCAAGCGAGCACAGATACGCAGTATTTT.

This chain links TRBV7-6 with TRBJ2-1, with TRBD2 matching over 8 bases. V dropped 0 bases and J dropped 4; count of bases not matched to a gene: 5. The CDR3 has 16 amino acids. Germline V gene sequence: CDR1 SGHVS, CDR2 FNYEAQ. This CDR3 is CASSLAQAGAYNEQFF. The CDR3 DNA reads as TGTGCCAGCAGCTTAGCGCAAGCGGGGGCGTACAATGAGCAGTTCTTC.

This chain links TRBV5-1 with TRBJ2-5, with D unclear. Germline-derived CDR1 and CDR2 are SGHRS and YFSETQ. CDR3 length: 13 residues. Trimming removed 1 base from V and 5 bases from J, with 9 bases in between. The DNA of the CDR3 is TGCGCCAGCAGCTTGCAGGTTGGGGAGACCCAGTACTTC. Its protein is CASSLQVGETQYF. Looking up the rest from reference TRBV5-1 and TRBJ2-5 gives the full variable domain: KAGVTQTPRYLIKTRGQQVTLSCSPISGHRSVSWYQQTPGQGLQFLFEYFSETQRNKGNFPGRFSGRQFSNSRSEMNVSTLELGDSALYLCASSLQVGETQYFGPGTRLLVL.

The chain combines TRBV2 with TRBJ2-7; D might be TRBD1 (5 bases). This CDR3 spans 13 amino acids. Germline V gives CDR1 SNHLY, CDR2 FYNNEI. Trimming removed 6 bases from V and 3 bases from J, with 12 bases in between. CDR3 region: CASRTTVNYEQYV. DNA of the CDR3: TGTGCCAGCAGGACGACAGTAAACTACGAGCAGTACGTC.

Written as DNA, the CDR3 is TGTGCCAGCAGCTTAGCCCGGGCAGGGGGCGCGGGCTACACCTTC. This codes for CASSLARAGGAGYTF. The rearrangement links TRBV7-9 to TRBJ1-2; 8 bases map to TRBD1. The V and J ends lost 0 bases and 8 bases, in that order; junction bases with no gene match: 8. Germline-derived CDR1 and CDR2 are SEHNR and FQNEAQ (reference sequence). This CDR3 comprises 15 residues.

The chain uses TRBV5-1 and TRBJ1-6; no firm D call. The CDR3 covers 15 residues. Deletions cut 4 bases from V and 7 bases from J, with 15 bases between. CDR1 SGHRS and CDR2 YFSETQ come from the germline V gene. Here the CDR3 DNA reads TGCGCCAGCAGCCCTGACACCGCTGACAATTCACCCCTCCACTTT. Translating it yields CASSPDTADNSPLHF.

This clone was counted only a few times. The chain uses TRBV6-5 and TRBJ1-4; D may be TRBD1 (5 bases). This CDR3 is built from 15 residues. Trimming took 4 bases from V and 10 from J, leaving 19 bases between them. Per germline, CDR1 MNHEY and CDR2 SVGAGI. In nucleotides, the CDR3 is TGTGCCAGCAGTTTCCGCCGAACAAGGGGAGGAAAACTGTTTTTT. This gives the protein CASSFRRTRGGKLFF.

This clone was observed a handful of times. The CDR3 nucleotides read TGCGCCAGCAGTCCTGACAGAGCTGAAGCGTATGGCTACACCTTC. Its protein is CASSPDRAEAYGYTF. The rearrangement links TRBV10-1 to TRBJ1-2; tentatively, D is TRBD1 (5 bases). The V gene lost 5 bases and the J gene lost 5 bases, with 18 bases spanning the gap. Germline-derived CDR1 and CDR2 are WNHNN and SYGVQD (reference sequence). This CDR3 spans 15 amino acids.

The CDR3 nucleotides read TGTGCCAGCTCACCGCCAACTAGCGGGGGAACCACCGGGGAGCTGTTTTTT. Residues: CASSPPTSGGTTGELFF. The chain employs TRBV18 and TRBJ2-2, with TRBD2 matching 11 bases. Germline lookup yields CDR1 KGHSH and CDR2 LQKENI. The CDR3 length is 17 residues. Trimming at V came to 3 bases and at J to 4 bases, leaving 7 bases not matched to a gene.

The V call is TRBV11-2, the J call TRBJ2-1, with 13 bases lining up with TRBD2. This CDR3 has 18 amino acids. Germline trimming cut 3 bases from V and 2 bases from J; bases unmatched to any gene: 7. Germline CDR1 and CDR2: SGHAT and FQNNGV. This CDR3 is CASSFILAGGRAYNEQFF. DNA for the CDR3: TGTGCCAGCAGCTTCATACTAGCGGGAGGGCGGGCCTACAATGAGCAGTTCTTC.

This chain uses TRBV15 with TRBJ2-3; TRBD2 matches at 8 bases. Germline assignment: CDR1 LNHNV and CDR2 YYDKDF (reference sequence). After removal of 0 bases from V and 6 bases from J, the junction contained 8 bases not matched to a gene. The length of the CDR3 is 16 residues. The CDR3 bases are TGTGCCACCAGCAGAGAACCGGGACTAGATGGGGATACGCAGTATTTT. It specifies CATSREPGLDGDTQYF.

This clone has only one observation. This sequence joins TRBV5-1 and TRBJ2-3; 7 bases are shared with TRBD1. Germline CDR1 reads SGHRS; CDR2 reads YFSETQ. V lost 4 bases, J lost 2 bases, and 10 bases stayed unmatched. The CDR3 loop spans 16 amino acids. This CDR3 reads CASSQGLQGYTDTQYF. The CDR3 nucleotides are TGCGCCAGCAGCCAAGGATTACAGGGGTACACAGATACGCAGTATTTT.

V and J are TRBV3-1 (or the pseudogene TRBV3-2) and TRBJ2-1, with 9 bases aligning to TRBD2. Germline V gene sequence: CDR1 LGHDT, CDR2 YNNKEL (reference sequence). After removal of 2 bases from V and 3 bases from J, the junction contained 8 bases not matched to a gene. The length of the CDR3 is 17 residues. DNA for the CDR3: TGTGCCAGCAGCCAATGGCCTAGCGGGGTAGACTACAATGAGCAGTTCTTC. This encodes CASSQWPSGVDYNEQFF.

This chain links TRBV6-5 with TRBJ2-1; D is ambiguous. CDR3 size: 16 residues. Germline assignment: CDR1 MNHEY and CDR2 SVGAGI. Trimming took 0 bases from V and 5 from J, leaving 14 bases between them. CDR3 residues: CASSYSTLSRDNEQFF. CDR3 DNA: TGTGCCAGCAGTTACTCAACCTTATCGCGAGACAATGAGCAGTTCTTC.

The sample holds one count of this clone. The rearrangement uses TRBV5-4 and TRBJ2-1; TRBD2 agrees at 11 bases. V lost 6 bases, J lost 8 bases, and 7 bases stayed unmatched. This CDR3 is built from 14 residues. Germline lookup yields CDR1 SGHNT and CDR2 YYREEE (reference sequence). The CDR3 protein is CASIAGGPSDEQFF. In nucleotides, the CDR3 is TGTGCCAGCATAGCGGGAGGGCCCTCGGATGAGCAGTTCTTC.

This clone came up a few times. The V call is TRBV7-9, the J call TRBJ2-5, with 12 nucleotides matching TRBD2. The CDR3 length is 14 residues. CDR1 and CDR2 from the germline V gene are SEHNR and FQNEAQ (reference sequence). Losses at the gene ends were 5 bases for V and 4 bases for J; bases not matched to a gene: 2. CDR3 residues: CASSPSGGAETQYF. As DNA, the CDR3 is TGTGCCAGCAGCCCTAGCGGGGGGGCAGAGACCCAGTACTTC.

V is TRBV19 and J is TRBJ1-1, with D possibly TRBD1 on 6 matching bases. This CDR3 spans 19 amino acids. Germline CDR1 is LNHDA and CDR2 is SQIVND (reference sequence). Trimming took 0 bases from V and 4 from J, leaving 24 bases between them. In DNA, the CDR3 is TGTGCCAGTAGTATAGACACCCATGCGGGGGCCCGGTATAGCACTGAAGCTTTCTTT. It codes for CASSIDTHAGARYSTEAFF.

The rearrangement links TRBV27 to TRBJ2-1; possibly TRBD2 for D (5 bases). Per the germline V gene, CDR1 is MNHEY and CDR2 is SMNVEV (reference sequence). This CDR3 contains 13 residues. The V gene lost 6 bases and the J gene lost 6 bases, with 12 bases spanning the gap. The CDR3 DNA sequence: TGTGCCAGCAGCGGGGTCTTGGGCAATGAGCAGTTCTTC. It codes for CASSGVLGNEQFF.